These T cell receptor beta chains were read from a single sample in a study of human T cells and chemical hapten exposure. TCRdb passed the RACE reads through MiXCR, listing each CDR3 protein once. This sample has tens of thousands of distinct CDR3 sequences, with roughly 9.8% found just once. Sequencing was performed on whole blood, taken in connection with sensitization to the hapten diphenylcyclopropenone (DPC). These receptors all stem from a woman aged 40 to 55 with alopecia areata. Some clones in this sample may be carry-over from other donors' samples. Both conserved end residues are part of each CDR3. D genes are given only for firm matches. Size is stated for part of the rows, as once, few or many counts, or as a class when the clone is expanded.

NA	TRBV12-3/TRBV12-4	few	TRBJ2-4	CASTPGRFDKAKNIQYF	TGTGCCAGCACCCCGGGCCGTTTCGATAAGGCCAAAAACATTCAGTACTTC
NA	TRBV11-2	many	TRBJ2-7	CASSLGLWGEQYF	TGTGCCAGCAGCTTAGGCTTATGGGGAGAGCAGTACTTC
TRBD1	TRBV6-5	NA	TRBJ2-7	CASSYLGTGLNEQYF	TGTGCCAGCAGTTACTTGGGGACAGGGTTGAACGAGCAGTACTTC
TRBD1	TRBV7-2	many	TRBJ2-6	CASSSRRGGRPSSGANVLTF	TGTGCCAGCAGCTCCCGTAGAGGGGGCAGGCCAAGCTCTGGGGCCAACGTCCTGACTTTC
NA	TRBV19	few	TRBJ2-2	CASSISSSTNTGELFF	TGTGCCAGTAGTATTAGCAGCAGCACGAACACCGGGGAGCTGTTTTTT
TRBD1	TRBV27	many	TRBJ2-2	CASSSWGQLQTGELFF	TGTGCCAGCAGTTCCTGGGGACAGCTACAGACCGGGGAGCTGTTTTTT
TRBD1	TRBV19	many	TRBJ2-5	CASSVGTGESETQYF	TGTGCCAGTAGTGTCGGGACAGGGGAGTCCGAGACCCAGTACTTC
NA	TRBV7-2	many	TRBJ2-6	CASSLSGDGANVLTF	TGTGCCAGCAGCTTATCAGGGGACGGGGCCAACGTCCTGACTTTC
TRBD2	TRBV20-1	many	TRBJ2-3	CSASPHSGGPDTQYF	TGCAGTGCTAGCCCCCATAGCGGGGGTCCAGATACGCAGTATTTT
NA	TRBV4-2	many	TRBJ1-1	CASSQGPRQDVYLNTEAFF	TGTGCCAGCAGCCAAGGCCCCCGACAGGATGTCTACCTGAACACTGAAGCTTTCTTT
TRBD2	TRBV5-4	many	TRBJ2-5	CASSLSGGAIETQYF	TGTGCCAGCAGCTTGAGCGGGGGGGCGATAGAGACCCAGTACTTC
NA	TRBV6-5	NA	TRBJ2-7	CASRQGRHEQYF	TGTGCCAGTAGGCAGGGGCGCCACGAGCAGTACTTC
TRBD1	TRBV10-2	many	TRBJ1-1	CASSEPGGNTEAFF	TGCGCCAGCAGTGAGCCAGGGGGCAACACTGAAGCTTTCTTT
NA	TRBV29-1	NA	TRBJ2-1	CSVVGGGLYNEQFF	TGCAGCGTTGTAGGGGGGGGCCTTTACAATGAGCAGTTCTTC
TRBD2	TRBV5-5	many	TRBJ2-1	CASSRAGTTYNEQFF	TGTGCCAGCAGTCGCGCCGGGACTACGTACAATGAGCAGTTCTTC
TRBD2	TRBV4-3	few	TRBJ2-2	CASSQGLAYTGELFF	TGCGCCAGCAGCCAAGGACTAGCGTACACCGGGGAGCTGTTTTTT
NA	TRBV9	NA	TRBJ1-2	CASSVDSNYGYTF	TGTGCCAGCAGCGTAGACAGCAACTATGGCTACACCTTC
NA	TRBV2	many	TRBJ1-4	CASRPTGTSNEKLFF	TGTGCCAGCAGACCCACAGGGACCTCTAATGAAAAACTGTTTTTT
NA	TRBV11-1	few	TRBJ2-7	CASSFRDTSSYEQYF	TGTGCCAGCAGCTTCCGGGACACGTCCTCCTACGAGCAGTACTTC
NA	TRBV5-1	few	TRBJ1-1	CASSTQPGNTEAFF	TGCGCCAGCAGCACACAGCCGGGGAACACTGAAGCTTTCTTT
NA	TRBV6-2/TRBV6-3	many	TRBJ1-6	CASGLNPGQYNSPLHF	TGTGCCAGCGGTCTTAACCCGGGACAATATAATTCACCCCTCCACTTT
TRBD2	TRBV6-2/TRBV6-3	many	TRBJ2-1	CARNRAGGSYNEQFF	TGTGCCAGAAATCGAGCGGGGGGCTCCTACAATGAGCAGTTCTTC
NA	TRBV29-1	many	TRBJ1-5	CSVAWEFNQPQHF	TGCAGCGTTGCCTGGGAATTTAATCAGCCCCAGCATTTT
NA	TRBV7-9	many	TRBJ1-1	CASSLGSHTEAFF	TGTGCCAGCAGCTTAGGTTCTCACACTGAAGCTTTCTTT
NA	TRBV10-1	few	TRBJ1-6	CASSDKSSPLHF	TGCGCCAGCAGTGATAAATCTTCACCCCTCCACTTT